Listed below are T cell receptor beta chains from one sample, sequenced in a study of chemoradiotherapy in HPV16-positive cancers. Profiled with immunoSEQ multiplex PCR; TCRdb holds only in-frame clones, not every one. In the table there are around 40,000 clones, roughly 77% of which are singletons. The sample consisted of blood, taken from a patient who underwent chemoradiotherapy. The receptor source for this set is a human donor with HPV-associated anogenital cancer. Both conserved end residues are part of each CDR3.

TRBV6-5,CASSIRGGGTEAFF
TRBV10-3,CAISESYQGGNEQFF
TRBV9,CASSATLAIGEQFF
TRBV10-3,CAIRKPGLASAQYF
TRBV30,CAWSQNENTEAFF
TRBV5-1,CASSFNRGTEAFF
TRBV19,CASSMGLGPRETQYF
TRBV13,CASSLVPAGETQYF
TRBV10-2,CASSGDSGGGETQYF
TRBV9,CASSVASTAVQETQYF
TRBV4-1,CASSQSRAVGRGSTNEKLFF
TRBV6-6,CASKLAGGNYNNEQFF
TRBV19,CASSIQPQGWSPQHF
TRBV2,CASRLAKNTGELFF
TRBV7-8,CASSLVGGSETQYF
TRBV7-2,CASSFGSRTSGGARPQYF
TRBV6-1,CASSDLQGAGTEAFF
TRBV7-9,CASSRGWRSPLHF
TRBV9,CASSVGVVATEAFF
TRBV11-2,CAIRRMNTEAFF
TRBV5-6,CASSLGRKLSGNTIYF
TRBV10-3,CATNEDRGSPLHF
TRBV5-8,CASSLWAEDYEQYF
TRBV6-5,CASSDPARTQYF
TRBV18,CASSPSWGQGTGEGYTF
TRBV7-2,CASSPPGGTDTQYF
TRBV23-1,CASSQSEPNSPLHF
TRBV4-3,CASSQDGRENYGYTF
TRBV5-4,CASSPRQGMNTEAFF